The clone carrying this TCR beta chain was detected many times. Its antigen is still unknown. The V and J ends lost 0 bases and 5 bases respectively, with 14 bases between them. CDR3 length: 15 amino acids. CDR1 is SGDLS and CDR2 is YYNGEE in the germline V gene. Moderate-to-severe activity, CAS ≥3, NOSPECS ≥4 and a duration under 3 months were seen in donors with ophthalmopathy. Clinical symptoms, serum thyroxine, TRAb, thyroid ultrasound and orbital computed tomography determined diagnosis. This entry comes from a study of Graves' ophthalmopathy and Graves' hyperthyroidism. General study points: Cross-validated, the 13-signature model showed 87.88%/81.08% sensitivity/specificity, and 80%/75% in the test set. In blood, most expanded thyroid clonotypes above 0.001 frequency were also detected.

Using RNA transcripts, the TCR beta CDR3 regions were amplified. HTBI primers were employed in first-round RT-PCR, then a second-round multiplex PCR followed. Each CDR3 protein is one row after TCRdb ran MiXCR on the multiplex PCR reads. The repertoire holds 150,000 to 200,000 distinct CDR3 sequences, with roughly two fifths as singletons. Material: peripheral blood. The chain is built from TRBV9 and TRBJ2-5; D not certain. This sequence was found in a man aged 25 to 40 with Graves' ophthalmopathy. CDR3 sequence (DNA): TGTGCCAGCAGCGTAGTGCCGCCTCAAAGGGAGACCCAGTACTTC. Protein product: CASSVVPPQRETQYF.